This T cell receptor (beta chain) was sequenced for a study of control samples from healthy donors and cancer patients. Method: immunoSEQ multiplex PCR; TCRdb's copy keeps in-frame clones and lacks some. The data hold 85,000 to 120,000 clones, with about 90% observed a single time. Trimming cost V 7 bases and J 0 bases; bases outside gene matches: 8. This CDR3 contains 14 residues. Germline V lookup: CDR1 SQVTM, CDR2 ANQGSEA. This chain links TRBV29-1 with TRBJ1-2; 7 nucleotides match TRBD1. This sequence originates from a woman aged 18-29 years in good health. The specimen was blood. The CDR3 loop is CSAPGGTANYGYTF. The CDR3 DNA reads TGCAGCGCACCCGGGGGGACAGCTAACTATGGCTACACCTTC.